A single sample is the source of the 26 T cell receptor beta chains below, sequenced in a study of blood T cell repertoires in COVID-19. Using immunoSEQ multiplex PCR, the repertoire was profiled, and TCRdb retains in-frame clones only, with some absent. This repertoire shows about 270,000 clones, around 83% found once; its top ten account for 4.5% to 7%. The sample taken for sequencing was peripheral blood. These TCRs come from a man aged 80 or over with acute or convalescent COVID-19.

Ten or more counts support this clone. The V call is TRBV6-6, the J call TRBJ2-3, with 7 bases aligning to TRBD2. The CDR3 consists of 16 residues. Germline V CDR1 and CDR2: MNHNY, SVGAGI (reference sequence). Losses at the gene ends were 0 bases for V and 2 bases for J; bases not matched to a gene: 5. CDR3 region: CASSYSALAVTDTQYF. DNA of the CDR3: TGTGCCAGCAGTTACTCGGCCCTAGCGGTCACAGATACGCAGTATTTT.

The gene calls are TRBV28 and TRBJ1-2; 8 nucleotides agree with TRBD1. V trimming: 6 bases; J trimming: 4 bases; junction bases outside the gene matches: 1. The V gene's germline CDR1 is MDHEN and CDR2 SYDVKM. This CDR3 is built from 12 residues. The CDR3 region has the DNA TGTGCCAGCAGACAGGGGGTCTATGGCTACACCTTC. Protein sequence: CASRQGVYGYTF.

The CDR3 sequence: CASTPQGGLAENIQYF. Here the CDR3 DNA reads TGTGCCAGCACCCCACAAGGGGGACTAGCTGAAAACATTCAGTACTTC. The V gene is TRBV6-6, the J gene TRBJ2-4; TRBD2 aligns across 9 bases. V shed 7 bases, J shed 5 bases, and the junction held 12 bases outside the gene matches. The length of the CDR3 is 16 residues. Germline lookup yields CDR1 MNHNY and CDR2 SVGAGI (reference sequence).

CDR3 sequence: CASSIRAGTNYGYTF. The CDR3 DNA reads TGTGCCAGCAGTATCAGGGCAGGGACTAACTATGGCTACACCTTC. The chain carries TRBV27 and TRBJ1-2; weak D call: TRBD1 (5 bases). The CDR3 runs to 15 residues. V lost 5 bases, J lost 0 bases, and 13 bases lay in between. Germline CDR1 is MNHEY and CDR2 is SMNVEV (reference sequence).

The chain uses TRBV5-1 and TRBJ2-7; 8 bases are shared with TRBD1. Per germline, CDR1 SGHRS and CDR2 YFSETQ. The CDR3 runs 14 residues. V was clipped by 1 base and J by 3 bases; unmatched bases: 3. The CDR3 DNA reads TGCGCCAGCAGCTTGCTGGACAGGGACTACGAGCAGTACTTC. As protein: CASSLLDRDYEQYF. Filled out from reference TRBV5-1 and TRBJ2-7, the complete variable domain reads KAGVTQTPRYLIKTRGQQVTLSCSPISGHRSVSWYQQTPGQGLQFLFEYFSETQRNKGNFPGRFSGRQFSNSRSEMNVSTLELGDSALYLCASSLLDRDYEQYFGPGTRLTVT.

The chain joins TRBV3-1 (or the pseudogene TRBV3-2) to TRBJ1-1; 8 positions match TRBD1. Trimming removed 1 base from V and 5 bases from J; junction bases left unmatched: 15. This CDR3 comprises 18 residues. Germline CDR1 reads LGHDT; CDR2 reads YNNKEL (reference sequence). In DNA, the CDR3 is TGTGCCAGCAGCCAAGTGCCGGAATGGGGCCACAGGGGGACTGAAGCTTTCTTT. Protein product: CASSQVPEWGHRGTEAFF.

V is TRBV19 and J is TRBJ2-7, with 12 bases identical to TRBD2. CDR3 length: 15 amino acids. With 4 bases clipped from V and 3 bases from J, the junction kept 4 bases outside the gene matches. Germline CDR1 LNHDA, CDR2 SQIVND (reference sequence). The chain's CDR3 is CASSTTSGSLYEQYF. Here the CDR3 DNA reads TGTGCCAGTAGTACGACTAGCGGGAGTCTCTACGAGCAGTACTTC.

V gene TRBV29-1 combines with J gene TRBJ2-7; TRBD1 aligns across 9 bases. Germline V CDR1 and CDR2: SQVTM, ANQGSEA. Losses at the gene ends were 1 base for V and 5 bases for J; bases not matched to a gene: 9. The length of the CDR3 is 15 residues. The chain's CDR3 is CSVEGTGGSVDEQYF. CDR3 sequence (DNA): TGCAGCGTTGAAGGTACAGGGGGCTCCGTCGACGAGCAGTACTTC.

The rearrangement joins TRBV7-9 to TRBJ1-2; D gene uncertain. The length of the CDR3 is 12 residues. Germline V gives CDR1 SEHNR, CDR2 FQNEAQ (reference sequence). Trimming cost V 1 base and J 8 bases, with 8 bases left between them. CDR3 residues: CASSLVSGGYTF. The CDR3 region has the DNA TGTGCCAGCAGCTTAGTGTCGGGGGGCTACACCTTC. Supplemented by reference TRBV7-9 and TRBJ1-2, the full variable domain reads DTGVSQNPRHKITKRGQNVTFRCDPISEHNRLYWYRQTLGQGPEFLTYFQNEAQLEKSRLLSDRFSAERPKGSFSTLEIQRTEQGDSAMYLCASSLVSGGYTFGSGTRLTVV.

The rearrangement joins TRBV5-4 to TRBJ1-4; TRBD1 agrees at 7 bases. CDR1 is SGHNT, CDR2 YYREEE, per germline (reference sequence). The CDR3 is 15 amino acids. V lost 2 bases, J lost 3 bases, and 4 bases stayed unmatched. The CDR3 region is CASSFRQGANEKLFF. The CDR3 nucleotides read TGTGCCAGCAGCTTTAGACAGGGCGCTAATGAAAAACTGTTTTTT. The full variable domain, its missing parts supplied by reference TRBV5-4 and TRBJ1-4, is ETGVTQSPTHLIKTRGQQVTLRCSSQSGHNTVSWYQQALGQGPQFIFQYYREEENGRGNFPPRFSGLQFPNYSSELNVNALELDDSALYLCASSFRQGANEKLFFGSGTQLSVL.

The gene calls are TRBV10-2 and TRBJ2-1, with 8 bases matching TRBD1. CDR3 length: 11 amino acids. Germline loops: CDR1 WSHSY, CDR2 SAAADI. J gave up 6 bases and V 10 bases, and 2 bases lay outside the gene matches. For the CDR3, the DNA is TGCGCCACCGGGACAGGCAATGAGCAGTTCTTC. It specifies CATGTGNEQFF.

With regard to this clone: Relative to the germline gene, one junction end is altered; a read error may explain this. The gene calls are TRBV6-4 and TRBJ1-1; a possible D gene is TRBD1 (6 bases). Germline values: CDR1 MRHNA, CDR2 SNTAGT. The CDR3 spans 15 residues. DNA for the CDR3: TGTGCCAGCAGTGAGCTCTCAGGGGCCTCCCGAAGCTTTTGGTTT. Translated, it gives CASSELSGASRSFWF.

The chain carries TRBV9 and TRBJ1-1; 10 nucleotides match TRBD1. The CDR3 is 14 amino acids. Germline values: CDR1 SGDLS, CDR2 YYNGEE. V lost 3 bases to trimming and J lost 5 bases; unmatched junction nucleotides: 4. The CDR3 region is CASSAGQGETEAFF. CDR3 sequence (DNA): TGTGCCAGCAGCGCCGGACAGGGGGAGACTGAAGCTTTCTTT.

This sequence joins TRBV5-6 and TRBJ1-6; TRBD1 matches at 7 bases. CDR3 length: 16 residues. CDR1 and CDR2 from the germline V gene are SGHDT and YYEEEE. With V trimmed by 3 bases and J by 4 bases, 7 bases remained unmatched. The CDR3 nucleotides are TGTGCCAGCAGCTCAACGACAGGGTCGTATAATTCACCCCTCCACTTT. This translates into CASSSTTGSYNSPLHF.

The chain uses TRBV6-5 and TRBJ1-6; TRBD1 is a possible D gene (5 bases). The length of the CDR3 is 14 residues. Trimming took 1 base from V and 7 from J, leaving 8 bases between them. CDR1 and CDR2 (germline): MNHEY, SVGAGI. As DNA, the CDR3 is TGTGCCAGCAGTTACTGGCAGGGAAATTCACCCCTCCACTTT. As protein: CASSYWQGNSPLHF.

This chain uses TRBV15 with TRBJ2-2; the D gene is possibly TRBD1 (5 bases). Germline CDR1 is LNHNV and CDR2 is YYDKDF (reference sequence). This CDR3 has 15 amino acids. V was clipped by 5 bases and J by 4 bases, with 14 bases between them. The CDR3 DNA sequence: TGTGCCACCAGCGGTAGAACAGGCTCCACCGGGGAGCTGTTTTTT. Its translation is CATSGRTGSTGELFF.

The V and J genes are TRBV6-1 and TRBJ2-7, with 10 bases fitting TRBD2. The CDR3 extends over 16 amino acids. The V and J ends lost 4 bases and 3 bases, in that order; junction bases with no gene match: 9. Per the germline V gene, CDR1 is MNHNS and CDR2 is SASEGT. CDR3 in amino acids: CASSATAGTSVYEQYF. CDR3 nucleotide sequence: TGTGCCAGCAGTGCGACCGCCGGGACTAGCGTCTACGAGCAGTACTTC.

The CDR3 spells CASSLNTYEQYF. DNA of the CDR3: TGTGCCAGCAGCTTAAACACCTACGAGCAGTACTTC. The rearrangement uses TRBV11-2 and TRBJ2-7; no clear D gene. The CDR3 covers 12 residues. Trimming cost V 2 bases and J 2 bases, with 4 bases left between them. Germline CDR1 is SGHAT and CDR2 is FQNNGV.

The chain uses TRBV12-3 or TRBV12-4 and TRBJ2-3; D gene uncertain. This CDR3 contains 13 residues. The V gene lost 6 bases and the J gene lost 1 base, with 8 bases spanning the gap. In DNA, the CDR3 is TGTGCCAGCAGCTTCCGGGGCACAGATACGCAGTATTTT. It yields the protein CASSFRGTDTQYF.

The rearrangement links TRBV5-6 to TRBJ1-2; 7 bases are a match to TRBD1. Trimming removed 4 bases from V and 0 bases from J; junction bases left unmatched: 9. The germline V gene has CDR1 SGHDT and CDR2 YYEEEE. CDR3 size: 16 residues. CDR3 region: CASSPDRANANYGYTF. The CDR3, as DNA: TGTGCCAGCAGCCCCGACAGGGCCAATGCTAACTATGGCTACACCTTC.

This clone occurred once. The chain is built from TRBV19 and TRBJ2-3; TRBD2 agrees at 13 bases. Germline V gene lookup returns CDR1 LNHDA and CDR2 SQIVND (reference sequence). With 5 bases clipped from V and 1 base from J, the junction kept 3 bases outside the gene matches. This CDR3 is built from 16 residues. The CDR3: CASSVGLAGGTDTQYF. As DNA, the CDR3 is TGTGCCAGTAGTGTCGGACTAGCGGGAGGCACAGATACGCAGTATTTT. The full variable domain, in which reference TRBV19 and TRBJ2-3 provide the parts outside the CDR3, is DGGITQSPKYLFRKEGQNVTLSCEQNLNHDAMYWYRQDPGQGLRLIYYSQIVNDFQKGDIAEGYSVSREKKESFPLTVTSAQKNPTAFYLCASSVGLAGGTDTQYFGPGTRLTVL.

The count of this clone is one. The gene calls are TRBV5-1 and TRBJ1-2; no reliable D call. The germline V and J ends were trimmed by 4 bases and 4 bases, with 14 bases remaining between them. The CDR3 covers 14 residues. Germline lookup yields CDR1 SGHRS and CDR2 YFSETQ. CDR3 in amino acids: CASSPSITVYGYTF. The CDR3 bases are TGCGCCAGCAGCCCGTCAATCACAGTCTATGGCTACACCTTC.

The V gene is TRBV5-1, the J gene TRBJ1-5; TRBD1 aligns across 12 bases. After removal of 4 bases from V and 5 bases from J, the junction contained 7 bases not matched to a gene. CDR1 is SGHRS and CDR2 is YFSETQ in the germline V gene. This CDR3 is built from 16 residues. In nucleotides, the CDR3 is TGCGCCAGCAGCATTGGCGGGACAGGGGGCGATCAGCCCCAGCATTTT. Translating it yields CASSIGGTGGDQPQHF.

Regarding this clone: An end of the junction differs from the germline gene, which may be a read error. J is TRBJ2-7 and V is TRBV5-1; TRBD2 matches 8 bases. The CDR3 totals 14 residues. Germline values: CDR1 SGHRS, CDR2 YFSETQ. The DNA for the CDR3 is TGCGCCAGCAGCTTGGAGGTTAGCGGGGCCCCTCCCACCTTC. Translating it yields CASSLEVSGAPPTF.

This clone was detected only once. The genes are TRBV28 and TRBJ2-3; 10 bases fit TRBD1. The trim removed 6 bases at V and 0 bases at J, leaving 0 bases unmatched. CDR1 and CDR2 from the germline V gene are MDHEN and SYDVKM. CDR3 length: 14 amino acids. The CDR3 loop reads CASRGQGSTDTQYF. CDR3 nucleotides: TGTGCCAGCAGGGGACAGGGGAGCACAGATACGCAGTATTTT.

The CDR3 region is CAIARGREFNYGYTF. The DNA for the CDR3 is TGTGCCATAGCGAGGGGGCGGGAATTTAACTATGGCTACACCTTC. V is TRBV28 and J is TRBJ1-2, with 7 positions matching TRBD1. Trimming cost V 10 bases and J 1 base; bases outside gene matches: 12. Germline loops: CDR1 MDHEN, CDR2 SYDVKM. The CDR3 runs 15 residues.